A selection of T cell receptor beta chains follows, all from one sample in a study of shared clonotypes between healthy human individuals. Libraries were prepared by immunoSEQ multiplex PCR; TCRdb keeps only in-frame clonotypes and omits some of them. The repertoire holds 550,000 to 800,000 clones, with less than 95% as singletons. Sample: memory CD8+ T cells from PBMCs. The origin of the receptors is a man in his late teens or twenties in good health. Some clones in this sample may be carry-over from other donors' samples. Each CDR3 is given with its conserved first and last residue. The order of the fields is V gene, J gene, clone size, D gene, CDR3 DNA, CDR3 protein. D genes are given only for firm matches. Where a row states a size, it is once, few, many or the class of an expanded clone; other rows omit it.

>TRBV5-1|TRBJ2-1|NA|TRBD2
TGCGCCAGCAGCTTGGGTAGCGGGGTCCTCAATGAGCAGTTCTTC
CASSLGSGVLNEQFF
>TRBV28|TRBJ2-5|NA|TRBD1
TGTGCCAGCAGTTTTTGGACAGGGCAAGAGACCCAGTACTTC
CASSFWTGQETQYF
>TRBV11-2|TRBJ2-5|NA|NA
TGTGCCAGCAGCTTAACCTCGGCGCAAGAGACCCAGTACTTC
CASSLTSAQETQYF
>TRBV15|TRBJ2-5|NA|NA
TGTGCCACCGCACAGGGCGGTAGGGAGACCCAGTACTTC
CATAQGGRETQYF
>TRBV7-9|TRBJ1-1|NA|NA
TGTGCCAGCAGCTCTAAAGCAGGAACCTTTGAAGCTTTCTTT
CASSSKAGTFEAFF
>TRBV7-9|TRBJ1-5|NA|TRBD1
TGTGCCAGCAGCCAGGGGGTCTTAGGGGCCCAGCATTTT
CASSQGVLGAQHF
>TRBV4-3|TRBJ2-2|NA|NA
TGCGCCAGCAGCCAAGATTGGGCCTCTACCGGGGAGCTGTTTTTT
CASSQDWASTGELFF
>TRBV12-1|TRBJ1-2|many|NA
TGTGCCAGCAGCTTTCGACCCGATGGCTACACCTTC
CASSFRPDGYTF
>TRBV7-2|TRBJ1-2|NA|NA
TGTGCCAGCAGCTTAGTCTCTCTAAACTATGGCTACACCTTC
CASSLVSLNYGYTF
>TRBV9|TRBJ2-7|NA|TRBD2
TGTGCCAGCAGCGTAGGTTGGACTAGGGACGAGCAGTACTTC
CASSVGWTRDEQYF
>TRBV9|TRBJ1-3|NA|NA
TGTGCCAGCAGCATGGGGGGGGCGCCGGGAAACACCATATATTTT
CASSMGGAPGNTIYF
>TRBV11-2|TRBJ2-7|NA|TRBD2
TGTGCCAGCAGCTTCGGGGGGGTCTACGAGCAGTACTTC
CASSFGGVYEQYF
>TRBV15|TRBJ2-1|NA|NA
TGTGCCACCAGCAGAGCGGGCACGGACTATGAGCAGTTCTTC
CATSRAGTDYEQFF
>TRBV5-6|TRBJ2-5|few|TRBD2
TGTGCCAGCAGCTTGACTAGCGGGATAGGAGAGACCCAGTACTTC
CASSLTSGIGETQYF
>TRBV29-1|TRBJ2-1|NA|NA
TGCAGCGCGGGACCTGAATACAATGAGCAGTTCTTC
CSAGPEYNEQFF
>TRBV4-2|TRBJ1-1|NA|TRBD1
TGTGCCAGCAGCCAAGGTTCCCCTATCATGGGACAGGCCTACACTGAAGCTTTCTTT
CASSQGSPIMGQAYTEAFF
>TRBV29-1|TRBJ2-7|NA|NA
TGCAGCGTTGAACGGCAGGGCTACGAGCAGTACTTC
CSVERQGYEQYF
>TRBV19|TRBJ2-7|NA|TRBD2
TGTGCCAGTCGACTAGCGGGAGGGTCTTACTACGAGCAGTACTTC
CASRLAGGSYYEQYF
>TRBV4-3|TRBJ2-2|once|TRBD2
TGCGCCAGCAGCCACCGACTCGGGGGGGTGGACGGGGAGCTGTTTTTT
CASSHRLGGVDGELFF
>TRBV4-2|TRBJ1-1|few|NA
TGTGCCAGCAGCTTGAGGGGCACTGAAGCTTTCTTT
CASSLRGTEAFF